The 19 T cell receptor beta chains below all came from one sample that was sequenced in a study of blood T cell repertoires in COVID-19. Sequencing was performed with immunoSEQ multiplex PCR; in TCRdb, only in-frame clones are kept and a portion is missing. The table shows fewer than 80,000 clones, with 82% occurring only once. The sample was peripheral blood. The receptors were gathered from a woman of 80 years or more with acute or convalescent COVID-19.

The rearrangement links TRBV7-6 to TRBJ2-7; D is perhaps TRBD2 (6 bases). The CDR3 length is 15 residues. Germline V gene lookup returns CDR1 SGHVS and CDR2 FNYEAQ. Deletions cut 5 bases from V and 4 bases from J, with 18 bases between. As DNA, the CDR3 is TGTGCCAGCAGCCCCGGGGGAGCCTTCTTTTACGAGCAGTACTTC. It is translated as CASSPGGAFFYEQYF.

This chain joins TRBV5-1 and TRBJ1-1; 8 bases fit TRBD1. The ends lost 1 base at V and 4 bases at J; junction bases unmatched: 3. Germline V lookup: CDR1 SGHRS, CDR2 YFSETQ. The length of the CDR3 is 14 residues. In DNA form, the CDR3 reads TGCGCCAGCAGCTTGTTACAGGGGGTCACTGAAGCTTTCTTT. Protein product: CASSLLQGVTEAFF. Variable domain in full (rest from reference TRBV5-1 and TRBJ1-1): KAGVTQTPRYLIKTRGQQVTLSCSPISGHRSVSWYQQTPGQGLQFLFEYFSETQRNKGNFPGRFSGRQFSNSRSEMNVSTLELGDSALYLCASSLLQGVTEAFFGQGTRLTVV.

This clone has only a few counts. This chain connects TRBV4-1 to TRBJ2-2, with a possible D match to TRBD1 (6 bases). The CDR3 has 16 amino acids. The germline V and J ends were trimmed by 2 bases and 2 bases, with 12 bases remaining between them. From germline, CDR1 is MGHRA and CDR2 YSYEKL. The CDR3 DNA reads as TGCGCCAGCAGCCAAACGGGACACTTAAACACCGGGGAGCTGTTTTTT. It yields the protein CASSQTGHLNTGELFF.

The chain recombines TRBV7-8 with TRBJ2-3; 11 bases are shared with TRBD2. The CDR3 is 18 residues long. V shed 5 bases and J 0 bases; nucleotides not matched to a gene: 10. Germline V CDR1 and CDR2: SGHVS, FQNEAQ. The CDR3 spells CASSKRASGGPSTDTQYF. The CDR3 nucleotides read TGTGCCAGCAGCAAACGGGCTAGCGGGGGGCCAAGCACAGATACGCAGTATTTT.

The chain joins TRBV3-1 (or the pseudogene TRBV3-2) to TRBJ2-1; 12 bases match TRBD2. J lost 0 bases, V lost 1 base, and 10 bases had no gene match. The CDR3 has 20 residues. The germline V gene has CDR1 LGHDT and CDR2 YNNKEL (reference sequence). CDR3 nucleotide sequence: TGTGCCAGCAGCCAAGCGTGGCTAGCGGGGGGGCCGAGCTCCTACAATGAGCAGTTCTTC. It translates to CASSQAWLAGGPSSYNEQFF.

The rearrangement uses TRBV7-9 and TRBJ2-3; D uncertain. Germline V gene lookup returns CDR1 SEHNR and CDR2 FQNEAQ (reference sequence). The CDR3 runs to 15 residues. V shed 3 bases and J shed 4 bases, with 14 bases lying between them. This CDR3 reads CASSLVTIVPDTQYF. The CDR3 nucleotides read TGTGCCAGCAGCTTGGTCACTATAGTCCCAGATACGCAGTATTTT.

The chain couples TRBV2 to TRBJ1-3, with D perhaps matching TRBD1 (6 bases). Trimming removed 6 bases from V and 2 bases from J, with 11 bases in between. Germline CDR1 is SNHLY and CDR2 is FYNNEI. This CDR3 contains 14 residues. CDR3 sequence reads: CASRAGTTGNTIYF. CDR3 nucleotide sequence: TGTGCCAGCAGGGCCGGGACAACTGGAAACACCATATATTTT.

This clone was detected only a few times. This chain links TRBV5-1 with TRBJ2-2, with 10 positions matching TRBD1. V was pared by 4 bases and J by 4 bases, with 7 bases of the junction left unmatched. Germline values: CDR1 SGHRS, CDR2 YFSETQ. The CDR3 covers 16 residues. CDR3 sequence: CASSHTGDRGTGELFF. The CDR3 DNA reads TGCGCCAGCAGCCATACCGGGGACAGGGGCACCGGGGAGCTGTTTTTT.

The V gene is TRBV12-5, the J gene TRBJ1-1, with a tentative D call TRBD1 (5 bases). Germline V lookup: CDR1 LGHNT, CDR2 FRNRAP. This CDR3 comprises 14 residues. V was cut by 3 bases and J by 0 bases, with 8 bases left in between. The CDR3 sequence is CASGFWGLNTEAFF. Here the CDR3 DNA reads TGTGCTAGTGGTTTTTGGGGCTTGAACACTGAAGCTTTCTTT.

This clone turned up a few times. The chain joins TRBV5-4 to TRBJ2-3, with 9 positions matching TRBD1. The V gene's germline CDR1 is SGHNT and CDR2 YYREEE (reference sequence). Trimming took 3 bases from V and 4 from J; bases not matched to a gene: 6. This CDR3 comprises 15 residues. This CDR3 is CASSSPGQGADTQYF. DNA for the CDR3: TGTGCCAGCAGCTCTCCGGGACAGGGAGCAGATACGCAGTATTTT.

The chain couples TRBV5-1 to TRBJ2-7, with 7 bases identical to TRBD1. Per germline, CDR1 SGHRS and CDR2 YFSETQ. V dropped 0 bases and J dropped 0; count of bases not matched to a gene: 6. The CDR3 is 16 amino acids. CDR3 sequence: CASSLEAGGVSYEQYF. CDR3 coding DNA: TGCGCCAGCAGCTTGGAGGCAGGGGGAGTCTCCTACGAGCAGTACTTC.

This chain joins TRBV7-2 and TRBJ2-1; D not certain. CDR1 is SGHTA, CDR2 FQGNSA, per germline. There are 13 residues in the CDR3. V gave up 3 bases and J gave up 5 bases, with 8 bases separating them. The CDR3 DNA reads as TGTGCCAGCAGCTTCGGCGGCAACAATGAGCAGTTCTTC. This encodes CASSFGGNNEQFF.

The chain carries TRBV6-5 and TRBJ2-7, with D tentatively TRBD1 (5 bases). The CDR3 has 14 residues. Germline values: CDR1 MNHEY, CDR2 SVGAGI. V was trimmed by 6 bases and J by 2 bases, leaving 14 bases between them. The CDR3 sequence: CASRDTGSTYEQYF. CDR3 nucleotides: TGTGCCAGCAGGGACACGGGCTCGACCTACGAGCAGTACTTC.

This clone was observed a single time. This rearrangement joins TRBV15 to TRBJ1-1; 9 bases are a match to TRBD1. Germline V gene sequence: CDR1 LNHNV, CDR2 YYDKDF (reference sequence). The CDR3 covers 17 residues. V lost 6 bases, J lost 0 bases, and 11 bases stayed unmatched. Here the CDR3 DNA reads TGTGCCACCAGGCTGGGGGACAGGGCTACTATGAACACTGAAGCTTTCTTT. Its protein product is CATRLGDRATMNTEAFF. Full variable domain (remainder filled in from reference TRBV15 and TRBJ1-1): DAMVIQNPRYQVTQFGKPVTLSCSQTLNHNVMYWYQQKSSQAPKLLFHYYDKDFNNEADTPDNFQSRRPNTSFCFLDIRSPGLGDTAMYLCATRLGDRATMNTEAFFGQGTRLTVV.

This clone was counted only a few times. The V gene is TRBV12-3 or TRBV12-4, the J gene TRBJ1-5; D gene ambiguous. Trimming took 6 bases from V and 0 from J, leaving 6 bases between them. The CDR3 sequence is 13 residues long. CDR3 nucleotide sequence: TGTGCCAGCAGCCCCAGTAGCAATCAGCCCCAGCATTTT. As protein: CASSPSSNQPQHF.

For the CDR3, the DNA is TGTGCCAGTAAAGCAGGAACCCACTCTGAAGCTTTCTTT. Encoded protein: CASKAGTHSEAFF. This chain joins TRBV19 and TRBJ1-1; D is unresolved. Trimming removed 7 bases from V and 6 bases from J, with 15 bases in between. Per the germline V gene, CDR1 is LNHDA and CDR2 is SQIVND (reference sequence). This CDR3 is built from 13 residues. The full variable domain, in which reference TRBV19 and TRBJ1-1 provide the parts outside the CDR3, is DGGITQSPKYLFRKEGQNVTLSCEQNLNHDAMYWYRQDPGQGLRLIYYSQIVNDFQKGDIAEGYSVSREKKESFPLTVTSAQKNPTAFYLCASKAGTHSEAFFGQGTRLTVV.

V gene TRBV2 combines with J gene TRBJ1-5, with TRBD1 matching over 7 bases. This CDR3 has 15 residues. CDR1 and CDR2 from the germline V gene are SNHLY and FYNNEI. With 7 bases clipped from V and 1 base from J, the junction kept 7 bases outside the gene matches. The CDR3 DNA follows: TGTGCCAGCATGATGGGACAGAGAAGCAATCAGCCCCAGCATTTT. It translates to CASMMGQRSNQPQHF.

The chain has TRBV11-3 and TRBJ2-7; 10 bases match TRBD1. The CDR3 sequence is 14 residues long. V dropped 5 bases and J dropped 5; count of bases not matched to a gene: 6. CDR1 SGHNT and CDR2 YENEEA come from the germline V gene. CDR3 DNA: TGTGCCAGCAGCCCCGGGACAGGGGAACACGAGCAGTACTTC. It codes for CASSPGTGEHEQYF. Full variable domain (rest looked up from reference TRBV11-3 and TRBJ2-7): EAGVVQSPRYKIIEKKQPVAFWCNPISGHNTLYWYLQNLGQGPELLIRYENEEAVDDSQLPKDRFSAERLKGVDSTLKIQPAELGDSAVYLCASSPGTGEHEQYFGPGTRLTVT.

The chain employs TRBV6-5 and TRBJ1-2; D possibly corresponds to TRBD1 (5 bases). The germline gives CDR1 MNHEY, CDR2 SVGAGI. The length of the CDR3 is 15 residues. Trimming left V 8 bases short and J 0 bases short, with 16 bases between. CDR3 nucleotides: TGTGCCAGCTCGGAAGATCCGGGGGCTAACTATGGCTACACCTTC. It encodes CASSEDPGANYGYTF.